The T cell receptor (beta chain) described here comes from a study of Ad26.COV2.S vaccination and SARS-CoV-2 variants. Study-wide context: Donor got 5x10^10 or 1x10^11 viral particles of Ad26.COV2.S.

As for treatment: some 19 received Ad26.COV2.S at low or high dose, single or two shots; 5 received placebo; per-sample allocation not given. Samples analyzed were those drawn on day 63 after the first vaccine or placebo injection. As concerns this clone: Its antigen is undetermined.

Sequencing used immunoSEQ multiplex PCR; TCRdb keeps in-frame clones, though not all of them. The sample consists of 430,000 or so clones, about 91% of them appearing once. Study conclusions and caveats: Total T cell responses were possibly underestimated by TCR breadth and depth analyses.

In germline, CDR1 is SGHAT, CDR2 FQNNGV. The V end lost 2 bases, the J end lost 0 bases, and 17 bases lay between the germline ends. The CDR3 is made up of 18 amino acids. The sequence was obtained from a person aged 18-60 years who received the Ad26.COV2.S COVID-19 vaccine or a placebo. J is TRBJ2-1 and V is TRBV11-2, with no clear D. Sequences were derived from peripheral blood, sampled in a trial of Ad26.COV2.S vaccine versus placebo. Written as DNA, the CDR3 is TGTGCCAGCAGCTTAACTGGGCGGCGACCATACTCCTACAATGAGCAGTTCTTC. Protein: CASSLTGRRPYSYNEQFF.